These 21 T cell receptor beta chains were all obtained from the same sample, sequenced in a study of neoadjuvant nivolumab and ipilimumab in lung cancer. Produced via immunoSEQ multiplex PCR; TCRdb's table is partial and in-frame only. The data hold 8,000 to 10,000 clones, with roughly four fifths observed a single time. The material was peripheral blood, obtained before neoadjuvant nivolumab, alone or with ipilimumab. The receptors were gathered from an adult with non-small cell lung cancer.

The chain uses TRBV19 and TRBJ1-2, with TRBD1 matching over 7 bases. The CDR3 extends over 14 amino acids. With 7 bases clipped from V and 4 bases from J, the junction kept 9 bases outside the gene matches. Germline V lookup: CDR1 LNHDA, CDR2 SQIVND (reference sequence). Written as DNA, the CDR3 is TGTGCCAGTACCTCGGGCAGGGGGGCCTATGGCTACACCTTC. Protein: CASTSGRGAYGYTF.

The chain carries TRBV4-1 and TRBJ2-1; possible D gene TRBD1, 7 bases. Trimming took 4 bases from V and 1 from J, leaving 14 bases between them. The CDR3 contains 16 residues. Germline CDR1 MGHRA, CDR2 YSYEKL. CDR3 nucleotides: TGCGCCAGCAGCCGCGGAGGGGGCAGGTCCTACAATGAGCAGTTCTTC. Its protein is CASSRGGGRSYNEQFF.

For the CDR3, the DNA is TGTGCCAGCGGGAGGAGAGCACTGGGGCAGTACTTC. Residues: CASGRRALGQYF. The V gene is TRBV6-4, the J gene TRBJ2-7, with D tentatively TRBD2 (6 bases). The CDR3 runs to 12 residues. Germline CDR1 is MRHNA and CDR2 is SNTAGT. The V end was cut by 8 bases, the J end by 9 bases, with 17 bases between.

V usage is TRBV28 and J usage is TRBJ1-1, with D uncertain. The length of the CDR3 is 14 residues. The V gene lost 7 bases and the J gene lost 0 bases, with 12 bases spanning the gap. Looked up from germline, CDR1 is MDHEN and CDR2 is SYDVKM. CDR3 protein: CASTQGGMNTEAFF. As DNA, the CDR3 is TGTGCCAGCACCCAAGGAGGAATGAACACTGAAGCTTTCTTT.

The chain couples TRBV5-1 to TRBJ2-3; D remains unclear. Trimming took 1 base from V and 0 from J, leaving 6 bases between them. From germline, CDR1 is SGHRS and CDR2 YFSETQ. This CDR3 is 14 amino acids long. The CDR3 reads CASSLMPSTDTQYF. Here the CDR3 DNA reads TGCGCCAGCAGCTTGATGCCGAGCACAGATACGCAGTATTTT.

This chain joins TRBV15 and TRBJ2-7; D possibly corresponds to TRBD2 (5 bases). Germline-derived CDR1 and CDR2 are LNHNV and YYDKDF (reference sequence). V lost 0 bases to trimming and J lost 6 bases, with 15 bases between them. This CDR3 has 15 residues. The CDR3 DNA sequence: TGTGCCACCAGCAGAGATACGGGGAGCCGGGGCGAGCAGTACTTC. It translates to CATSRDTGSRGEQYF.

This clone was seen only a few times. This sequence joins TRBV28 and TRBJ1-2; D unclear. V shed 5 bases and J shed 4 bases, with 8 bases lying between them. CDR1 is MDHEN and CDR2 is SYDVKM in the germline V gene. This CDR3 is built from 12 residues. This CDR3 is CASSVGIYGYTF. The CDR3 region has the DNA TGTGCCAGCAGTGTAGGGATCTATGGCTACACCTTC.

This chain links TRBV5-4 with TRBJ1-2; TRBD1 might be the D (6 bases). Germline V gene sequence: CDR1 SGHNT, CDR2 YYREEE (reference sequence). The CDR3 spans 13 residues. V was clipped by 4 bases and J by 3 bases, with 10 bases between them. In nucleotides, the CDR3 is TGTGCCAGCAGCCCTGGACAGCACTATGGCTACACCTTC. Translated: CASSPGQHYGYTF.

The gene calls are TRBV6-5 and TRBJ2-2; a weak D match, TRBD2 (6 bases). The CDR3 sequence is 15 residues long. The V end lost 10 bases, the J end lost 5 bases, and 20 bases lay between the germline ends. Germline V gene data show CDR1 as MNHEY and CDR2 as SVGAGI. CDR3 amino acids: CAISKTLDYTGELFF. The CDR3 region has the DNA TGTGCCATCTCAAAGACCCTGGACTATACCGGGGAGCTGTTTTTT.

The chain links TRBV4-1 to TRBJ1-4; tentative D call: TRBD1 (5 bases). The CDR3 runs 17 residues. The V end was cut by 2 bases, the J end by 6 bases, with 19 bases between. Germline CDR1 reads MGHRA; CDR2 reads YSYEKL. CDR3 coding DNA: TGCGCCAGCAGCCAAAGAAACCCCTCCGGGGGACATGAAAAACTGTTTTTT. Its translation is CASSQRNPSGGHEKLFF.

The chain recombines TRBV18 with TRBJ1-1, with 8 nucleotides matching TRBD1. Germline V gene sequence: CDR1 KGHSH, CDR2 LQKENI. The CDR3 loop spans 17 amino acids. With 0 bases clipped from V and 4 bases from J, the junction kept 10 bases outside the gene matches. The CDR3 coding sequence is TGTGCCAGCTCACCACCCCGGCAGGGGGCTGGTCGCACTGAAGCTTTCTTT. Translated, it gives CASSPPRQGAGRTEAFF. Using reference TRBV18 and TRBJ1-1 for the parts outside the CDR3, the full variable domain is NAGVMQNPRHLVRRRGQEARLRCSPMKGHSHVYWYRQLPEEGLKFMVYLQKENIIDESGMPKERFSAEFPKEGPSILRIQQVVRGDSAAYFCASSPPRQGAGRTEAFFGQGTRLTVV.

The chain recombines TRBV10-2 with TRBJ2-3; a weak D match, TRBD2 (5 bases). V lost 4 bases to trimming and J lost 3 bases, with 17 bases between them. Germline V gene sequence: CDR1 WSHSY, CDR2 SAAADI. This CDR3 spans 16 amino acids. CDR3 nucleotide sequence: TGCGCCAGCAGTGGACTCCTCAAAAGCGGAACAGATACGCAGTATTTT. As protein: CASSGLLKSGTDTQYF.

The V call is TRBV7-9, the J call TRBJ2-3; a weak D match, TRBD2 (5 bases). The germline gives CDR1 SEHNR, CDR2 FQNEAQ (reference sequence). The CDR3 has 14 amino acids. V lost 5 bases and J lost 2, with 11 bases in between. The CDR3 DNA follows: TGTGCCAGCAGCCCCAGCGGTAACACAGATACGCAGTATTTT. It codes for CASSPSGNTDTQYF.

This clone was observed once. The V call is TRBV29-1, the J call TRBJ2-1; 7 nucleotides line up with TRBD2. The J segment lost 2 bases and the V segment lost 8 bases, leaving 30 bases of the junction unmatched. The CDR3 contains 21 residues. Germline assignment: CDR1 SQVTM and CDR2 ANQGSEA. CDR3 DNA: TGCAGCACCTCGAGGCTAATCGCGGGAGCCCCTTTGACCTTTACCTACAATGAGCAGTTCTTC. Translation: CSTSRLIAGAPLTFTYNEQFF.

The V call is TRBV9, the J call TRBJ1-1; 7 bases match TRBD1. The length of the CDR3 is 15 residues. Germline loops: CDR1 SGDLS, CDR2 YYNGEE. V shed 2 bases and J 0 bases; nucleotides not matched to a gene: 4. CDR3 amino acids: CASSVGQSVNTEAFF. CDR3 coding DNA: TGTGCCAGCAGCGTGGGACAGTCGGTGAACACTGAAGCTTTCTTT.

This chain joins TRBV2 and TRBJ1-3; weak D call: TRBD1 (5 bases). Between the trimmed V and J ends, which lost 6 bases and 5 bases, there was a span of 20 bases. This CDR3 has 16 amino acids. Germline CDR1 SNHLY, CDR2 FYNNEI. DNA for the CDR3: TGTGCCAGCAGCGTACAAAACAGGAATCGAAGAAACACCATATATTTT. This gives the protein CASSVQNRNRRNTIYF.

There are a few counts of this clone. This chain links TRBV13 with TRBJ2-3; a possible D gene is TRBD2 (6 bases). Per the germline V gene, CDR1 is PRHDT and CDR2 is FYEKMQ (reference sequence). CDR3 size: 15 residues. Trimming pared 4 bases from V and 0 bases from J, leaving 11 bases between. The DNA of the CDR3 is TGTGCCAGCAGCTCGCGGGGTACTAGCACAGATACGCAGTATTTT. Translating gives CASSSRGTSTDTQYF. The whole variable domain, remainder taken from reference TRBV13 and TRBJ2-3, is AAGVIQSPRHLIKEKRETATLKCYPIPRHDTVYWYQQGPGQDPQFLISFYEKMQSDKGSIPDRFSAQQFSDYHSELNMSSLELGDSALYFCASSSRGTSTDTQYFGPGTRLTVL.

This clone was detected once. The chain combines TRBV11-2 with TRBJ2-1, with D perhaps matching TRBD1 (6 bases). Trimming shortened V by 1 base and J by 15 bases, and 19 bases separated the two germline ends. The germline gives CDR1 SGHAT, CDR2 FQNNGV. The CDR3 runs 14 residues. CDR3 DNA sequence: TGTGCCAGCAGCTTAGGTAGGAAGGGGGTACGAGGGTTCTTC. Translating gives CASSLGRKGVRGFF.

Only one count was recorded for this clone. In nucleotides, the CDR3 is TGTGCCAGCAGGCGGGACAGGCTCTCCCGGGCTTTCTTT. It is translated as CASRRDRLSRAFF. The chain carries TRBV27 and TRBJ1-1, with 8 positions matching TRBD1. Unmatched junction bases numbered 11, after V lost 6 bases and J lost 11 bases. Germline CDR1 reads MNHEY; CDR2 reads SMNVEV (reference sequence). This CDR3 comprises 13 residues.

The chain links TRBV25-1 to TRBJ1-1, with D possibly being TRBD1 (5 bases). This CDR3 is built from 15 residues. Germline-derived CDR1 and CDR2 are MGHDK and SYGVNS. Trimming removed 6 bases from V and 5 bases from J, with 19 bases in between. The chain's CDR3 is CASRTQYQGRTEAFF. As DNA, the CDR3 is TGTGCCAGCAGGACCCAGTACCAGGGAAGAACTGAAGCTTTCTTT.

This rearrangement joins TRBV10-3 to TRBJ2-5; TRBD2 matches at 7 bases. The length of the CDR3 is 15 residues. Germline assignment: CDR1 ENHRY and CDR2 SYGVKD. V dropped 3 bases and J dropped 4; count of bases not matched to a gene: 8. For the CDR3, the DNA is TGTGCCATCAGTGAAGGTCGGGCGGGAGTAGAGACCCAGTACTTC. Translating gives CAISEGRAGVETQYF.